Sequencing of this TCR beta chain was carried out in a study of HIV-infected children after antiretroviral therapy interruption. The overall study: Most children had recorded EBV and CMV exposure. Notes on the study in general: Naive CD4+ Gini coefficient rose by interruption end, suggesting clonal expansion. Minor non-naive CD45RA+ populations, like EMRA or stem memory, might contaminate naive sorts.

This clonotype was recorded many times. Its specificity is unknown. A 3' RACE protocol on RNA, with unique molecular identifiers, produced the TCR library. Each CDR3 protein is one row after TCRdb ran MiXCR on the 3' RACE reads. In the table there are fewer than 100,000 distinct CDR3 sequences, 6% to 8.5% of which are singletons. Germline lookup yields CDR1 SGHTA and CDR2 FQGNSA. Trimming cost V 6 bases and J 9 bases; bases outside gene matches: 26. CDR3 size: 19 residues. Treatment: PENTA 11 planned treatment interruption arm or continuous ART arm. The sequence came from a pool of human donors with HIV. This chain connects TRBV7-2 to TRBJ1-1, with 9 bases lining up with TRBD1. This specimen consisted of CD45RA+ CD4+ T cells from PBMCs, pooled from several time points, obtained from a donor given antiretroviral therapy, either interrupted or continuous. As for subset: naive CD4+ CD45RA+ CD45RO- T cells. CDR3 amino acids: CASSSNSGTGFPWVEKAFF. CDR3 DNA sequence: TGTGCCAGCAGTTCAAACTCCGGGACAGGGTTTCCTTGGGTGGAAAAAGCTTTCTTT.